These 13 T cell receptor beta chains originate from one sample sequenced in a study of vaccination effects on CD4 cells after COVID-19. Produced via immunoSEQ multiplex PCR; TCRdb's table is partial and in-frame only. Found here are about 72,000 clones, about 86% of them singletons; the top ten hold more than 1%. In the ViraFEST assay, antigen-specific CD4+ clonotypes were identified by expansion after peptide-pool stimulation. Isolating CD4+ T cells followed less than 12 days of culture. All study participants received two doses of BNT162b2 or mRNA-1273 vaccine. The antigens of these receptors remain unknown. Source: CD4+ T cells from PBMCs cultured with HCoV-229E spike peptides, taken after COVID-19 vaccination. The receptors here all came from a human donor who received a COVID-19 vaccine.

The chain employs TRBV18 and TRBJ1-5, with 11 nucleotides matching TRBD1. Germline CDR1 is KGHSH and CDR2 is LQKENI. CDR3 size: 15 residues. The V gene end was trimmed by 6 bases and the J gene end by 7 bases; junction bases not matched to a gene: 8. The CDR3 is CASSVRGQGGQPQHF. The CDR3 coding sequence is TGTGCCAGCTCCGTTCGGGGACAGGGGGGGCAGCCCCAGCATTTT.

The chain couples TRBV5-1 to TRBJ2-3; the match to TRBD1 covers 11 bases. The J segment lost 5 bases and the V segment lost 4 bases, leaving 6 bases of the junction unmatched. The CDR3 spans 15 residues. The germline gives CDR1 SGHRS, CDR2 YFSETQ. Here the CDR3 reads CASSPRTGGLDTQYF. The CDR3 nucleotides are TGCGCCAGCAGCCCGAGGACAGGGGGCCTAGATACGCAGTATTTT.

V and J are TRBV18 and TRBJ2-2, with 8 bases that match TRBD1. The trim removed 5 bases at V and 6 bases at J, leaving 2 bases unmatched. Germline CDR1 reads KGHSH; CDR2 reads LQKENI. The CDR3 is made up of 13 amino acids. In DNA form, the CDR3 reads TGTGCCAGCTCAGGACAGGGCTCCGGGGAGCTGTTTTTT. This gives the protein CASSGQGSGELFF.

This chain joins TRBV28 and TRBJ1-2; D is undetermined. Trimming took 6 bases from V and 7 from J, leaving 6 bases between them. This CDR3 contains 10 residues. The germline gives CDR1 MDHEN, CDR2 SYDVKM. The CDR3 region is CASRGSGYTF. CDR3 DNA sequence: TGTGCCAGCAGGGGGTCTGGCTACACCTTC.

This chain uses TRBV12-3 or TRBV12-4 with TRBJ2-3; D is ambiguous. The V end lost 8 bases, the J end lost 10 bases, and 13 bases lay between the germline ends. CDR3 length: 11 amino acids. The CDR3 coding sequence is TGTGCCAGCGCCGCGACGTTAGCGCAGTATTTT. As protein: CASAATLAQYF.

The chain has TRBV2 and TRBJ1-2, with D possibly TRBD1 on 5 matching bases. Trimming stripped 6 bases from V and 4 bases from J, with 12 bases between. The germline CDR1 and CDR2 sequences are SNHLY and FYNNEI. This CDR3 contains 13 residues. CDR3 in DNA: TGTGCCAGCAGGGGCAGGGTAACCTATGGCTACACCTTC. Translating it yields CASRGRVTYGYTF.

This clone occurred once. V gene TRBV27 combines with J gene TRBJ1-1; D is unresolved. Trimming shortened V by 6 bases and J by 1 base, and 15 bases separated the two germline ends. The CDR3 runs 15 residues. CDR1 and CDR2 (germline): MNHEY, SMNVEV (reference sequence). Here the CDR3 reads CASSSGRNKNTEAFF. CDR3 DNA sequence: TGTGCCAGCAGCTCCGGACGGAACAAGAACACTGAAGCTTTCTTT.

The V gene is TRBV2, the J gene TRBJ2-1; TRBD2 aligns across 8 bases. This CDR3 contains 15 residues. Unmatched junction bases numbered 7, after V lost 2 bases and J lost 7 bases. CDR1 SNHLY and CDR2 FYNNEI come from the germline V gene. In DNA, the CDR3 is TGTGCCAGCAGTGAAAAACGGGGGGGTAAAAATGAGCAGTTCTTC. Its translation: CASSEKRGGKNEQFF. Combining the CDR3 with reference TRBV2 and TRBJ2-1 gives the whole variable domain EPEVTQTPSHQVTQMGQEVILRCVPISNHLYFYWYRQILGQKVEFLVSFYNNEISEKSEIFDDQFSVERPDGSNFTLKIRSTKLEDSAMYFCASSEKRGGKNEQFFGPGTRLTVL.

The rearrangement links TRBV9 to TRBJ2-7; 13 bases align to TRBD2. Trimming at V came to 4 bases and at J to 6 bases, leaving 10 bases not matched to a gene. The V gene's germline CDR1 is SGDLS and CDR2 YYNGEE. CDR3 length: 16 amino acids. The CDR3 bases are TGTGCCAGCAGCTTCGGACTAGCGGGGGCGCCCCCCGAGCAGTACGTC. Protein: CASSFGLAGAPPEQYV.

The gene calls are TRBV5-5 and TRBJ2-2; D is unclear. V shed 0 bases and J shed 1 base, with 13 bases lying between them. This CDR3 is built from 17 residues. Germline assignment: CDR1 SGHKS and CDR2 YYEKEE (reference sequence). CDR3 loop: CASSLATALMNTGELFF. CDR3 DNA: TGTGCCAGCAGCTTGGCTACAGCTCTGATGAACACCGGGGAGCTGTTTTTT.

This CDR3 is CASSQPSGGGNEQFF. CDR3 sequence (DNA): TGTGCCAGCAGCCAACCTAGCGGGGGGGGCAATGAGCAGTTCTTC. The V gene is TRBV3-1 (or the pseudogene TRBV3-2), the J gene TRBJ2-1, with 12 bases identical to TRBD2. V trimming: 2 bases; J trimming: 6 bases; junction bases outside the gene matches: 2. The CDR3 sequence is 15 residues long. In germline, CDR1 is LGHDT, CDR2 YNNKEL (reference sequence).

The genes are TRBV6-2 or TRBV6-3 and TRBJ2-1; D unclear. Germline assignment: CDR1 MNHEY and CDR2 SVGEGT. Trimming stripped 2 bases from V and 1 base from J, with 6 bases between. The CDR3 has 14 amino acids. CDR3 DNA: TGTGCCAGCAGTTACCCCCTTTCCTACAATGAGCAGTTCTTC. Its protein product is CASSYPLSYNEQFF.

This clone was found once. The V and J genes are TRBV5-8 and TRBJ2-5, with D tentatively TRBD2 (5 bases). There are 14 residues in the CDR3. The germline V and J ends were trimmed by 0 bases and 4 bases, with 10 bases remaining between them. The germline V gene has CDR1 SGHTS and CDR2 YDEGEE. The CDR3 DNA reads TGTGCCAGCAGCTTGGCTGCTGGGAGAGAGACCCAGTACTTC. Translation: CASSLAAGRETQYF. Combining the CDR3 with reference TRBV5-8 and TRBJ2-5 gives the whole variable domain EAGVTQSPTHLIKTRGQQATLRCSPISGHTSVYWYQQALGLGLQFLLWYDEGEERNRGNFPPRFSGRQFPNYSSELNVNALELEDSALYLCASSLAAGRETQYFGPGTRLLVL.